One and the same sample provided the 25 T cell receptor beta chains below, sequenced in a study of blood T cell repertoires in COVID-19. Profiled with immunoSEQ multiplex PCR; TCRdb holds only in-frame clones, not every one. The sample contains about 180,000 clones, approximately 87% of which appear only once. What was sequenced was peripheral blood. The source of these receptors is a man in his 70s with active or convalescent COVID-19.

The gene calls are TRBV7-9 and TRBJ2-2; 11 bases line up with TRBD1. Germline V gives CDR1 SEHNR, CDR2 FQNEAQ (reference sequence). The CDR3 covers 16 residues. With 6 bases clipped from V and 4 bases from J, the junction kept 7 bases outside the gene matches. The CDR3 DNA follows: TGTGCCAGCAGTTCCGGGGGACAGGGGGGCACCGGGGAGCTGTTTTTT. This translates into CASSSGGQGGTGELFF. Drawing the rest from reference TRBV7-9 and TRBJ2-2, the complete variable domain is DTGVSQNPRHKITKRGQNVTFRCDPISEHNRLYWYRQTLGQGPEFLTYFQNEAQLEKSRLLSDRFSAERPKGSFSTLEIQRTEQGDSAMYLCASSSGGQGGTGELFFGEGSRLTVL.

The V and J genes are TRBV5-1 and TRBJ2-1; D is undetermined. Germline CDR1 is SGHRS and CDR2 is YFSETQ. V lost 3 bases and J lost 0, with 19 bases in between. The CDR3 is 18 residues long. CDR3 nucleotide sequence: TGCGCCAGCAGCTCCAACCCGACTGCTACGAGCTCCTACAATGAGCAGTTCTTC. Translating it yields CASSSNPTATSSYNEQFF.

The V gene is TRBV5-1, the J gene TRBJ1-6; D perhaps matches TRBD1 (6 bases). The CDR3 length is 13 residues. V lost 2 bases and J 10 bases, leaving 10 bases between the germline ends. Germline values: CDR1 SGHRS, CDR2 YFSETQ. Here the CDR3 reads CASSLGGDSPLHF. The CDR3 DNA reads TGCGCCAGCAGCTTAGGGGGGGACTCACCCCTCCACTTT.

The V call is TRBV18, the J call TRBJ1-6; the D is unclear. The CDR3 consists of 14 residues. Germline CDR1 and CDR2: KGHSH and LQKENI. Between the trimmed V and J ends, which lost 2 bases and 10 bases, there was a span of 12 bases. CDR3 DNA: TGTGCCAGCTCACCAGACTTGCTTTTCTCACCCCTCCACTTT. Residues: CASSPDLLFSPLHF.

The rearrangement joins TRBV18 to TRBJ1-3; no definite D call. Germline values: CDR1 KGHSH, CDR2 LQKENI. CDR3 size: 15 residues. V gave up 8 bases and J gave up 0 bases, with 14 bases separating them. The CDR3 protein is CASAPVGSSGNTIYF. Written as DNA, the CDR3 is TGTGCCAGCGCCCCCGTGGGGAGCTCTGGAAACACCATATATTTT.

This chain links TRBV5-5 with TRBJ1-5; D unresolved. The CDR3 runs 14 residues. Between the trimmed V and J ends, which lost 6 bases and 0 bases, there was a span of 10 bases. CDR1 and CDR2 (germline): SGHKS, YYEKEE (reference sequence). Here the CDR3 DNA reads TGTGCCAGCAATATCGGTTATAGCAATCAGCCCCAGCATTTT. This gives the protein CASNIGYSNQPQHF.

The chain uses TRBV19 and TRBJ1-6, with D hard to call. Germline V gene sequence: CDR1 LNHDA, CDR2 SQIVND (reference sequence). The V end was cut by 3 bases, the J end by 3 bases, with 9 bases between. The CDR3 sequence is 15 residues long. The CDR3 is CASSISSGYNSPLHF. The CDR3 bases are TGTGCCAGTAGTATTTCCAGTGGCTATAATTCACCCCTCCACTTT. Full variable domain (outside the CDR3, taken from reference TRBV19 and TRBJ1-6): DGGITQSPKYLFRKEGQNVTLSCEQNLNHDAMYWYRQDPGQGLRLIYYSQIVNDFQKGDIAEGYSVSREKKESFPLTVTSAQKNPTAFYLCASSISSGYNSPLHFGNGTRLTVT.

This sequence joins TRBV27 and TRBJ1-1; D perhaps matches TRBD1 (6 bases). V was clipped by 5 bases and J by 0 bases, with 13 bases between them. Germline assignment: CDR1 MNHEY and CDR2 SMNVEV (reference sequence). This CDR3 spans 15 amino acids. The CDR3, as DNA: TGTGCCAGCAGTCCCAACAGGGACATGAACACTGAAGCTTTCTTT. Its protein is CASSPNRDMNTEAFF.

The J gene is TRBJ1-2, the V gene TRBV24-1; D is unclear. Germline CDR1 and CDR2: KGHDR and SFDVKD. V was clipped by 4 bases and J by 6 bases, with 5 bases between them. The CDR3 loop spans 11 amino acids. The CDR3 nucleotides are TGTGCCACCAGTGAATCAGATGGCTACACCTTC. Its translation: CATSESDGYTF.

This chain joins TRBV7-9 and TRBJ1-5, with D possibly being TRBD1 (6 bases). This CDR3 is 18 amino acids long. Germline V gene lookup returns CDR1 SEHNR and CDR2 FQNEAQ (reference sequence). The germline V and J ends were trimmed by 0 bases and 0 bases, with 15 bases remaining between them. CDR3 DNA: TGTGCCAGCAGCTTAGCGTCTAACAGGGACAATAGCAATCAGCCCCAGCATTTT. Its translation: CASSLASNRDNSNQPQHF.

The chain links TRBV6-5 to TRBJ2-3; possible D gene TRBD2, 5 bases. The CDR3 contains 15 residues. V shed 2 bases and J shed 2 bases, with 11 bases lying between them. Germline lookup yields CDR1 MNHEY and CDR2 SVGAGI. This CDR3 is CASSYVGGITDTQYF. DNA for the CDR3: TGTGCCAGCAGTTACGTAGGAGGAATCACAGATACGCAGTATTTT.

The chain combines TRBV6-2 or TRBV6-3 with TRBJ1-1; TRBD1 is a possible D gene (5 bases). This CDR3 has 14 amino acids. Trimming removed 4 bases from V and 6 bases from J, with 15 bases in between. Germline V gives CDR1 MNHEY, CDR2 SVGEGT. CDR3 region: CASSFHGRGAEAFF. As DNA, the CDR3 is TGTGCCAGCAGTTTCCACGGGAGGGGAGCTGAAGCTTTCTTT.

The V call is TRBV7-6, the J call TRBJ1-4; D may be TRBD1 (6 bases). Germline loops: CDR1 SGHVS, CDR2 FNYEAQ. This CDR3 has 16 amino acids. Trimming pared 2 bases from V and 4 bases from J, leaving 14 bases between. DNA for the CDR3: TGTGCCAGCAGCTTAAGCCCAACAGGGCTTAATGAAAAACTGTTTTTT. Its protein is CASSLSPTGLNEKLFF. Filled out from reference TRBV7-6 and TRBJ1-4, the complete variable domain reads GAGVSQSPRYKVTKRGQDVALRCDPISGHVSLYWYRQALGQGPEFLTYFNYEAQQDKSGLPNDRFSAERPEGSISTLTIQRTEQRDSAMYRCASSLSPTGLNEKLFFGSGTQLSVL.

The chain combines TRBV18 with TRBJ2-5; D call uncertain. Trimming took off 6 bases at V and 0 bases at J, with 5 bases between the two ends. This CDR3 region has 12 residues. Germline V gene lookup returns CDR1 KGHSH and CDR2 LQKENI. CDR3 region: CASSRDQETQYF. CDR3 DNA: TGTGCCAGCTCCCGGGACCAAGAGACCCAGTACTTC.

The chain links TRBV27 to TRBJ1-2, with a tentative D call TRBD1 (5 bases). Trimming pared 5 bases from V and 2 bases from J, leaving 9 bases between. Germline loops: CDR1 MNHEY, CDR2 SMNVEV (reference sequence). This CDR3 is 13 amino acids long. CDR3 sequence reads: CASSQQVNYGYTF. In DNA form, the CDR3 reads TGTGCCAGCAGTCAACAGGTGAACTATGGCTACACCTTC.

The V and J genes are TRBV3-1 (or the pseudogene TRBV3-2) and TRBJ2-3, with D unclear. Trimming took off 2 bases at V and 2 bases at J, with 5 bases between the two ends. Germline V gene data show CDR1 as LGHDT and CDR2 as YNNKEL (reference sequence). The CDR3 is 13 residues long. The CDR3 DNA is TGTGCCAGCAGCCAATTCATCACAGATACGCAGTATTTT. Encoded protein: CASSQFITDTQYF.

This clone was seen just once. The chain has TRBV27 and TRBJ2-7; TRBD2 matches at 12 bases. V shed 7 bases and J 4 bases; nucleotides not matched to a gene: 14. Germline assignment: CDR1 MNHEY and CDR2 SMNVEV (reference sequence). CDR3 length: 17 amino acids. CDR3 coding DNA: TGTGCCAGCAAGTCCCTAGAAGAACTAGCGGGAGGTTACGAGCAGTACTTC. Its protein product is CASKSLEELAGGYEQYF.

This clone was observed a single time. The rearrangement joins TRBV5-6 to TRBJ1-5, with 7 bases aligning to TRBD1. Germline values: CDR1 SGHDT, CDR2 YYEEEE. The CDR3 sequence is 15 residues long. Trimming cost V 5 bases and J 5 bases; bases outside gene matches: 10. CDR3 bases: TGTGCCAGCAGTAACAGGGGTTTTATCGATCAGCCCCAGCATTTT. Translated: CASSNRGFIDQPQHF. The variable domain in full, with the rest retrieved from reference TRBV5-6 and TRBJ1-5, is DAGVTQSPTHLIKTRGQQVTLRCSPKSGHDTVSWYQQALGQGPQFIFQYYEEEERQRGNFPDRFSGHQFPNYSSELNVNALLLGDSALYLCASSNRGFIDQPQHFGDGTRLSIL.

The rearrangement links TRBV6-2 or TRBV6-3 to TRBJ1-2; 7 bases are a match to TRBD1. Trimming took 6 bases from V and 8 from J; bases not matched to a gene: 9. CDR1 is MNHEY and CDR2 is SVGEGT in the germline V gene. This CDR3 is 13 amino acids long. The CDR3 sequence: CASSRRQGGGYTF. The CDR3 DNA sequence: TGTGCCAGCAGCCGTCGACAGGGCGGCGGCTACACCTTC.

The CDR3 DNA reads as TGTGCCAGCTCACAGGCAGGGTATTATCAGCCCCAGCATTTT. Translation: CASSQAGYYQPQHF. The V gene is TRBV18, the J gene TRBJ1-5, with D possibly matching TRBD1 (5 bases). The V gene's germline CDR1 is KGHSH and CDR2 LQKENI. This CDR3 is 14 amino acids long. V lost 4 bases to trimming and J lost 5 bases, with 12 bases between them.

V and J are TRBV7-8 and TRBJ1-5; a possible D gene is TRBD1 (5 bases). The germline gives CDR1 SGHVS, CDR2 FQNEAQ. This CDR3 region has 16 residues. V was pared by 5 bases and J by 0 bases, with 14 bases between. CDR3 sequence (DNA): TGTGCCAGCAGCCCCTTGACAGATTATAGCAATCAGCCCCAGCATTTT. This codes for CASSPLTDYSNQPQHF.

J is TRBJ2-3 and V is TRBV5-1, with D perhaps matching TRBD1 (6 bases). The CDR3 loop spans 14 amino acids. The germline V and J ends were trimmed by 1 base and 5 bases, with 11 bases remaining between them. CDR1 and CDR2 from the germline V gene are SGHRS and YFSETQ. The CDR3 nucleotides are TGCGCCAGCAGCTTGCTCCCGACAGGAGATACGCAGTATTTT. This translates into CASSLLPTGDTQYF.

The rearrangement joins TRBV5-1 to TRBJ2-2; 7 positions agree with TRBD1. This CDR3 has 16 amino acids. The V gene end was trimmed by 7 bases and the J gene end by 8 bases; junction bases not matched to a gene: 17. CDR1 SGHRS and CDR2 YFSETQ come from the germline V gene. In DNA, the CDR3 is TGCGCCAGCGGGATACAGGGGCCTGACTTAACTGGGGAGCTGTTTTTT. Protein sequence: CASGIQGPDLTGELFF.

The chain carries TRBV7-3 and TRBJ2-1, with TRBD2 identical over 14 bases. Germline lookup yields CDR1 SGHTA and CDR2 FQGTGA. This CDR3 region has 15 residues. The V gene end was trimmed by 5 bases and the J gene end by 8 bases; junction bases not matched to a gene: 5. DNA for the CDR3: TGTGCCAGCAGCGAGGGGACTAGCGGGAGTGATGAGCAGTTCTTC. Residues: CASSEGTSGSDEQFF.

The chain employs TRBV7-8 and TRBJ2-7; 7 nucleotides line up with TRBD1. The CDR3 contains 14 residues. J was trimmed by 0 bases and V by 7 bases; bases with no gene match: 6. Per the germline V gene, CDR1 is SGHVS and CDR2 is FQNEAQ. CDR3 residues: CASKQGQHSYEQYF. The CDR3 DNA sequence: TGTGCCAGCAAGCAGGGACAGCACTCCTACGAGCAGTACTTC.